This T cell receptor beta chain was sequenced in a study of blood T cell repertoires in COVID-19. The overall study: Samples taken during acute and convalescent COVID-19 were collected in the United States, Italy and Spain. PBMCs, B-cell-depleted T cells, or T cells provided the cDNA or gDNA that made up the material.

Only in-frame clones appear in the TCRdb table, and some are missing; sequencing was by immunoSEQ multiplex PCR. The sample shows hundreds of thousands of clones, about 86% of them seen only once. Trimming at V came to 5 bases and at J to 3 bases, leaving 6 bases not matched to a gene. The CDR3 consists of 16 residues. From germline, CDR1 is SSHAT and CDR2 FNYEAQ (reference sequence). This clone was picked up one time. The source material was peripheral blood. The sequence was collected from a woman between 50 and 59 years old with acute or convalescent COVID-19. The chain is built from TRBV7-7 and TRBJ2-5; 13 positions match TRBD2. The CDR3 DNA reads as TGTGCCAGCAGCCCCGGACTAGCGGGAGTAGAAGAGACCCAGTACTTC. It encodes CASSPGLAGVEETQYF.